This T cell receptor beta chain was retrieved from a study of T cell changes during pregnancy in multiple sclerosis. This clone was recorded only once. TCRdb keeps only in-frame clones here, not all; method: immunoSEQ multiplex PCR. The sample records 26,000 or so clones, approximately 92% being singletons. In germline, CDR1 is MNHEY, CDR2 SMNVEV (reference sequence). J lost 4 bases, V lost 4 bases, and 8 bases had no gene match. This CDR3 comprises 15 residues. The V call is TRBV27, the J call TRBJ2-3; TRBD2 agrees at 7 bases. The sample was CD8+ T cells from peripheral blood mononuclear cells, taken in the second trimester of pregnancy. The sequence was obtained from a female donor with multiple sclerosis, enrolled in a pregnancy study. This CDR3 reads CASSSAQRGPDTQYF. CDR3 nucleotide sequence: TGTGCCAGCAGTTCAGCCCAGCGGGGTCCAGATACGCAGTATTTT.